These 22 T cell receptor beta chains were sequenced from one sample in a study of blood T cell repertoires in COVID-19. Method: immunoSEQ multiplex PCR; TCRdb's copy keeps in-frame clones and lacks some. The sample lists fewer than 200,000 clones, roughly 85% occurring once. Specimen: PBMCs or T cells enriched from blood (not recorded which). These receptor sequences come from a woman aged 45-65 years who had recovered from COVID-19.

The rearrangement links TRBV18 to TRBJ1-4; TRBD1 is a possible D gene (5 bases). The ends were cut back, 4 bases at V and 3 bases at J, with 6 bases in the middle. The germline V gene has CDR1 KGHSH and CDR2 LQKENI. CDR3 length equals 13 residues. Here the CDR3 reads CASSRGANEKLFF. In DNA form, the CDR3 reads TGTGCCAGCTCACGGGGGGCTAATGAAAAACTGTTTTTT.

The V call is TRBV5-4, the J call TRBJ2-1, with TRBD2 as a possible D gene (6 bases). Germline V gene lookup returns CDR1 SGHNT and CDR2 YYREEE (reference sequence). V lost 3 bases, J lost 10 bases, and 14 bases lay in between. The CDR3 totals 13 residues. CDR3 sequence: CASSSTGRSEQFF. The CDR3 DNA reads TGTGCCAGCAGCTCCACTGGGAGGTCGGAGCAGTTCTTC.

This clone has ten or more counts. The chain combines TRBV4-1 with TRBJ1-5, with 11 bases that match TRBD1. Trimming took 1 base from V and 4 from J; bases not matched to a gene: 6. Germline values: CDR1 MGHRA, CDR2 YSYEKL. The CDR3 is made up of 17 amino acids. Written as DNA, the CDR3 is TGCGCCAGCAGCCAAGGGACAGGGGGCTTACTTAATCAGCCCCAGCATTTT. It specifies CASSQGTGGLLNQPQHF.

CDR3 coding DNA: TGTGCCAGCAGCTCAATCCAGGGAGGCACTGAAGCTTTCTTT. Encoded protein: CASSSIQGGTEAFF. The gene calls are TRBV11-2 and TRBJ1-1, with a possible D match to TRBD1 (5 bases). There are 14 residues in the CDR3. The germline CDR1 and CDR2 sequences are SGHAT and FQNNGV. The V and J ends lost 4 bases and 4 bases respectively, with 13 bases between them.

The chain recombines TRBV9 with TRBJ2-3, with TRBD2 identical over 11 bases. CDR3 length: 13 amino acids. J gave up 13 bases and V 3 bases, and 7 bases lay outside the gene matches. The germline V gene has CDR1 SGDLS and CDR2 YYNGEE. CDR3 loop: CASSARLAGSKYF. Here the CDR3 DNA reads TGTGCCAGCAGCGCTAGACTAGCGGGGAGTAAGTATTTT.

This clone showed up just a few times. The V gene is TRBV12-3 or TRBV12-4, the J gene TRBJ1-2, with D possibly being TRBD1 (6 bases). The V gene lost 11 bases and the J gene lost 4 bases, with 17 bases spanning the gap. The CDR3 length is 13 residues. CDR3 coding DNA: TGTGCCGTATGGGGCAGGGGTCTCTATGGCTACACCTTC. It yields the protein CAVWGRGLYGYTF.

The V and J genes are TRBV10-1 and TRBJ2-7; D is perhaps TRBD2 (6 bases). Trimming removed 4 bases from V and 0 bases from J, with 28 bases in between. The CDR3 loop spans 20 amino acids. CDR1 and CDR2 from the germline V gene are WNHNN and SYGVQD (reference sequence). The CDR3: CASSGSPTGVDSESSYEQYV. The CDR3 region has the DNA TGCGCCAGCAGTGGGTCTCCTACGGGGGTAGACTCCGAAAGCTCCTACGAGCAGTACGTC.

This chain joins TRBV7-2 and TRBJ1-5; TRBD1 agrees at 9 bases. The V segment lost 5 bases and the J segment 3 bases; nucleotides outside the gene matches: 8. The CDR3 has 16 amino acids. Per the germline V gene, CDR1 is SGHTA and CDR2 is FQGNSA. The CDR3 region has the DNA TGTGCCAGCAGCACAGGGGGGACAGGGTACAATCAGCCCCAGCATTTT. This codes for CASSTGGTGYNQPQHF.

This clone occurred once. This rearrangement joins TRBV12-3 or TRBV12-4 to TRBJ2-3; TRBD1 is a possible D gene (5 bases). The V end lost 4 bases, the J end lost 8 bases, and 10 bases lay between the germline ends. The CDR3 is 12 residues long. CDR3 protein: CASSSGHRTQYF. The CDR3 DNA sequence: TGTGCCAGCAGTTCCGGACACCGTACGCAGTATTTT.

The J gene is TRBJ1-2, the V gene TRBV12-3 or TRBV12-4; D uncertain. Trimming left V 6 bases short and J 5 bases short, with 13 bases between. The CDR3 covers 13 residues. The CDR3 bases are TGTGCCAGCAGCCTAGGACTGTATTATGGCTACACCTTC. This gives the protein CASSLGLYYGYTF.

This chain uses TRBV28 with TRBJ2-7, with 12 positions matching TRBD2. CDR1 is MDHEN and CDR2 is SYDVKM in the germline V gene. V shed 6 bases, J shed 7 bases, and the junction held 4 bases outside the gene matches. CDR3 size: 13 residues. As DNA, the CDR3 is TGTGCCAGCAGATCTAGCGGGAGGGTTGAGCAGTACGTC. It codes for CASRSSGRVEQYV.

The chain is built from TRBV2 and TRBJ1-1, with 7 bases that match TRBD1. This CDR3 has 15 amino acids. The V and J ends lost 3 bases and 4 bases, in that order; junction bases with no gene match: 8. The germline V gene encodes CDR1 SNHLY and CDR2 FYNNEI. CDR3 sequence (DNA): TGTGCCAGCAGTGAGCAGGGGGGAAAGCTCACTGAAGCTTTCTTT. This gives the protein CASSEQGGKLTEAFF. The complete variable domain, with remaining parts taken from reference TRBV2 and TRBJ1-1, reads EPEVTQTPSHQVTQMGQEVILRCVPISNHLYFYWYRQILGQKVEFLVSFYNNEISEKSEIFDDQFSVERPDGSNFTLKIRSTKLEDSAMYFCASSEQGGKLTEAFFGQGTRLTVV.

This sequence joins TRBV9 and TRBJ2-1; 9 positions agree with TRBD2. CDR3 length: 17 residues. CDR1 and CDR2 (germline): SGDLS, YYNGEE. V dropped 3 bases and J dropped 4; count of bases not matched to a gene: 11. CDR3 in amino acids: CASSDPPSGRSYNEQFF. The DNA of the CDR3 is TGTGCCAGCAGCGACCCTCCCAGCGGGAGGTCGTACAATGAGCAGTTCTTC.

This clone was seen once. The V gene is TRBV5-1, the J gene TRBJ1-1, with no clear D. With 4 bases removed from V and 0 bases from J, the gap between germline ends came to 13 bases. The CDR3 runs 15 residues. CDR1 is SGHRS, CDR2 YFSETQ, per germline. Here the CDR3 DNA reads TGCGCCAGCAGCCCGCGGGCGGAATTGAACACTGAAGCTTTCTTT. This codes for CASSPRAELNTEAFF.

The rearrangement links TRBV7-3 to TRBJ2-3; 12 bases line up with TRBD2. Losses at the gene ends were 0 bases for V and 0 bases for J; bases not matched to a gene: 7. This CDR3 contains 19 residues. Looked up from germline, CDR1 is SGHTA and CDR2 is FQGTGA. For the CDR3, the DNA is TGTGCCAGCAGCTTAACGTTGCCGGGGACTAGCGGGAGCACAGATACGCAGTATTTT. Translation gives CASSLTLPGTSGSTDTQYF.

V and J are TRBV9 and TRBJ1-4, with D hard to call. The CDR3 extends over 16 amino acids. Germline CDR1 SGDLS, CDR2 YYNGEE. V was trimmed by 0 bases and J by 0 bases, leaving 9 bases between them. CDR3 loop: CASSVAAGTTNEKLFF. In DNA, the CDR3 is TGTGCCAGCAGCGTAGCGGCGGGAACAACTAATGAAAAACTGTTTTTT. Based on the CDR3 plus reference TRBV9 and TRBJ1-4, the full variable domain is DSGVTQTPKHLITATGQRVTLRCSPRSGDLSVYWYQQSLDQGLQFLIQYYNGEERAKGNILERFSAQQFPDLHSELNLSSLELGDSALYFCASSVAAGTTNEKLFFGSGTQLSVL.

The V and J genes are TRBV7-2 and TRBJ1-1, with a weak D call TRBD1 (6 bases). Germline CDR1 reads SGHTA; CDR2 reads FQGNSA. Trimming stripped 4 bases from V and 1 base from J, with 10 bases between. This CDR3 comprises 14 residues. CDR3 loop: CASSWDTTNTEAFF. The DNA of the CDR3 is TGTGCCAGCAGCTGGGACACGACGAACACTGAAGCTTTCTTT. The whole variable domain, remainder taken from reference TRBV7-2 and TRBJ1-1, is GAGVSQSPSNKVTEKGKDVELRCDPISGHTALYWYRQSLGQGLEFLIYFQGNSAPDKSGLPSDRFSAERTGGSVSTLTIQRTQQEDSAVYLCASSWDTTNTEAFFGQGTRLTVV.

The chain carries TRBV29-1 and TRBJ2-5, with D unresolved. V was cut by 0 bases and J by 2 bases, with 10 bases left in between. Germline assignment: CDR1 SQVTM and CDR2 ANQGSEA. There are 14 residues in the CDR3. Written as DNA, the CDR3 is TGCAGCGTTGAAGATGTAGCTAGACAAGAGACCCAGTACTTC. This sequence encodes CSVEDVARQETQYF.

The chain has TRBV6-5 and TRBJ1-1; D is unresolved. Trimming removed 6 bases from V and 2 bases from J, with 10 bases in between. Per the germline V gene, CDR1 is MNHEY and CDR2 is SVGAGI. CDR3 length equals 13 residues. This chain's CDR3 is CASSQFQNTEAFF. As DNA, the CDR3 is TGTGCCAGCAGCCAATTTCAAAACACTGAAGCTTTCTTT.

This clone was seen a single time. The J gene is TRBJ1-1, the V gene TRBV3-1 (or the pseudogene TRBV3-2); D perhaps matches TRBD1 (5 bases). V dropped 4 bases and J dropped 7 bases, with 10 bases sitting between them. Germline V gene data show CDR1 as LGHDT and CDR2 as YNNKEL (reference sequence). This CDR3 region has 12 residues. The CDR3 sequence: CASSRLGGEAFF. CDR3 coding DNA: TGTGCCAGCAGCCGACTGGGGGGTGAAGCTTTCTTT.

CDR3 in amino acids: CASSYTGGNEQFF. CDR3 DNA sequence: TGTGCCAGCAGTTACACAGGGGGTAATGAGCAGTTCTTC. This chain links TRBV6-5 with TRBJ2-1, with TRBD1 matching over 8 bases. The germline CDR1 and CDR2 sequences are MNHEY and SVGAGI. V dropped 2 bases and J dropped 7; count of bases not matched to a gene: 1. The CDR3 is made up of 13 amino acids.

The rearrangement joins TRBV9 to TRBJ2-1; D is perhaps TRBD2 (5 bases). The germline CDR1 and CDR2 sequences are SGDLS and YYNGEE. The CDR3 runs 14 residues. V was pared by 3 bases and J by 8 bases, with 15 bases between. CDR3 residues: CASSGTWLWDEQFF. CDR3 sequence (DNA): TGTGCCAGCAGCGGGACTTGGTTATGGGATGAGCAGTTCTTC.